This passage covers 3 T cell receptor beta chains from one sample sequenced in a study of shared clonotypes between healthy human individuals. Sequencing used immunoSEQ multiplex PCR; TCRdb keeps in-frame clones, though not all of them. This table holds under 2,500,000 clones, 90% to 96% found once. Specimen: naive CD4+ T cells sorted from blood. The subset here: CD45RA+ positively selected. These receptors were collected from a man aged 18 to 29 in good health.

This chain connects TRBV30 to TRBJ1-6; D ambiguous. Looked up from germline, CDR1 is GTSNPN and CDR2 is SVGIG (reference sequence). Deletions cut 0 bases from V and 9 bases from J, with 21 bases between. The CDR3 has 17 residues. The CDR3 region has the DNA TGTGCCTGGAGTGTATATATTCTGTCGGGATTTCTTTCACCCCTCCACTTT. This sequence encodes CAWSVYILSGFLSPLHF.

The chain links TRBV15 to TRBJ1-5; no clear D gene. Between the trimmed V and J ends, which lost 3 bases and 7 bases, there was a span of 7 bases. The CDR3 runs to 12 residues. CDR1 is LNHNV and CDR2 is YYDKDF in the germline V gene (reference sequence). The CDR3 protein is CATSRGGQPQHF. CDR3 nucleotide sequence: TGTGCCACCAGCAGGGGAGGGCAGCCCCAGCATTTT.

Comments on this clone: This sample includes further DNA sequences coding for the same CDR3. This chain connects TRBV15 to TRBJ1-2; TRBD1 is a possible D gene (5 bases). Trimming removed 0 bases from V and 4 bases from J, with 9 bases in between. The germline gives CDR1 LNHNV, CDR2 YYDKDF (reference sequence). The CDR3 has 14 amino acids. The CDR3 DNA is TGTGCCACCAGCAGAGAGGGAGGGACCTATGGCTACACCTTC. Its translation: CATSREGGTYGYTF.